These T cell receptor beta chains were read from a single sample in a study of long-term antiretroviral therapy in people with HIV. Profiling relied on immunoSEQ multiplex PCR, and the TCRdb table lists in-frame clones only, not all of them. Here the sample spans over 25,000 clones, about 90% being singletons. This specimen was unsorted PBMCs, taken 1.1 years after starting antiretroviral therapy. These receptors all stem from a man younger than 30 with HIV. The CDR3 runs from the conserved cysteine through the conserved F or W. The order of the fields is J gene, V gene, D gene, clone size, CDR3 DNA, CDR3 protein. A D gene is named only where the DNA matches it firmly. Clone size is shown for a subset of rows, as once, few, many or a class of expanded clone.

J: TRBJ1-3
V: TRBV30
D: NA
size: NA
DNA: TGTGCCTGGACAGGGAGCTCTGGAAACACCATATATTTT
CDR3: CAWTGSSGNTIYF

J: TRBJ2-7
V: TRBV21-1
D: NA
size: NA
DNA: TGTGCCAGCACGGGGGGGCACGACTACGAGCAGTACTTC
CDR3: CASTGGHDYEQYF

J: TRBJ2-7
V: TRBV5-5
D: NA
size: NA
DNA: TGTGCCAGCAGGGGGGTCTACGAGCAGTACTTC
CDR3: CASRGVYEQYF

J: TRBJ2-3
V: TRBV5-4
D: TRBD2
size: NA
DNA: TGTGCCAGCTCCCGGGGACCTAGCAGCGGGAGAGCAACAGATACGCAGTATTTT
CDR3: CASSRGPSSGRATDTQYF

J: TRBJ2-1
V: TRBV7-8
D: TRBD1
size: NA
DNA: TGTGCCAGCACCTCCGACAGGGGGAGAAATGAGCAGTTCTTC
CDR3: CASTSDRGRNEQFF

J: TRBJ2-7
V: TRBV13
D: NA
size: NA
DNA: TGTGCCAGCAGCTCTGAGGGTCTAACCTACGAGCAGTACTTC
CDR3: CASSSEGLTYEQYF

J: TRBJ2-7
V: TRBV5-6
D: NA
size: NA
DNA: TGTGCCAGCAGCTTCACCGATACTTCCTACGAGCAGTACTTC
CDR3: CASSFTDTSYEQYF

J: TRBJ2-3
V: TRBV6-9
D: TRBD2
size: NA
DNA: TGTGCCAGCAGTTATTCCCCTGAAGGTAGCGGGGCGAGCACAGATACGCAGTATTTT
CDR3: CASSYSPEGSGASTDTQYF

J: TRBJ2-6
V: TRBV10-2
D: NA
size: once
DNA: TGCGCCACCCGGGGGGGACAGGGTCTTTCTGGGGCCAACGTCCTGACTTTC
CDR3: CATRGGQGLSGANVLTF

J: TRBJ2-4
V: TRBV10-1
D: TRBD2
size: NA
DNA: TGCGCCAGCAGTGGGGGACTAGCGGGGGGGGGAGCCAAAAACATTCAGTACTTC
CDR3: CASSGGLAGGGAKNIQYF

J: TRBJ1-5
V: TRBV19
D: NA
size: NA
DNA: TGTGCCAGTAGTATAGTCACCAATCAGCCCCAGCATTTT
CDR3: CASSIVTNQPQHF

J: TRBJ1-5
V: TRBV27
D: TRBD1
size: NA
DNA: TGTGCCAGCAGCTCCTCCCGACAGGGGCTTGGGCAGCCCCAGCATTTT
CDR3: CASSSSRQGLGQPQHF

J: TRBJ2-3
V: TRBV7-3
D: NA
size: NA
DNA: TGTGCCAGCAGCTTAACCCAGGGACCCAGGGATACGCAGTATTTT
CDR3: CASSLTQGPRDTQYF

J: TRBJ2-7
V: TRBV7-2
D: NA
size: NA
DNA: TGTGCCAGCAGCTTAGATCACCCCAGGTCAAGCTCCTACGAGCAGTACTTC
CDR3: CASSLDHPRSSSYEQYF

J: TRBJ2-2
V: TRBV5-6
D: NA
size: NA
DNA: TGTGCCAGCAGCTTGGTTCGACGAGCCAGCGGGGAGCTGTTTTTT
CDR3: CASSLVRRASGELFF

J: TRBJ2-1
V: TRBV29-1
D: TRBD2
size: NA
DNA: TGCAGCGTTGTTGGGGGGGATTCCTACAATGAGCAGTTCTTC
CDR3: CSVVGGDSYNEQFF

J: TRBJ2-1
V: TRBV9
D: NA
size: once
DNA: TGTGCCAGCAGCGTAGCCGACCAACTCCACAATGAGCAGTTCTTC
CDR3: CASSVADQLHNEQFF

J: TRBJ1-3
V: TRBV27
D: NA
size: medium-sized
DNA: TGTGCCAGCAGGAGGGGCATCTCTGGAAACACCATATATTTT
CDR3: CASRRGISGNTIYF

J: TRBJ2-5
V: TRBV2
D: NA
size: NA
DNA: TGTGCCAGCAGTGAATCGGTGGGGGGCGCGGAGACCCAGTACTTC
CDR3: CASSESVGGAETQYF

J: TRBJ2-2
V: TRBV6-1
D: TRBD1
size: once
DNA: TGTGCCAGCAGTGGGTCTGGACAGGGTGGGGTCGGGGAGCTGTTTTTT
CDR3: CASSGSGQGGVGELFF

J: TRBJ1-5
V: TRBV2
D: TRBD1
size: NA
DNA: TGTGCCAGCAGTGAAGCCGGGGACAGGGTTTGGGGCAATCAGCCCCAGCATTTT
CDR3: CASSEAGDRVWGNQPQHF

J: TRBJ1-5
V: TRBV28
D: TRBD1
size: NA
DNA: TGTGCCAGCAGTATCTACAGGGGTTTAGGCAATCAGCCCCAGCATTTT
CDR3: CASSIYRGLGNQPQHF

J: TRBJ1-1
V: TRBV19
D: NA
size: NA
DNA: TGTGCCAGTAGTATCATGTTGGGCGATTTGGGGAACACTGAAGCTTTCTTT
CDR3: CASSIMLGDLGNTEAFF

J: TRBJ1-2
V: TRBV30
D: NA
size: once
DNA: TGTGCCTGGAGTTGGCGGGGGCTCGAAGGCTACACCTTC
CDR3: CAWSWRGLEGYTF

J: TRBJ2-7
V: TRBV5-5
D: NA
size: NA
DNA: TGTGCCAGCCGGGGGATCACAAGCGAGCAGTACTTC
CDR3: CASRGITSEQYF

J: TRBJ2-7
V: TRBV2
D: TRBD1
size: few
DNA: TGTGCCAGCCAGGGGGCATTTACCTCCTACGAGCAGTACTTC
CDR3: CASQGAFTSYEQYF

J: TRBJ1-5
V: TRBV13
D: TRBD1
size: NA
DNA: TGTGCCAGCAGCTGGGGACAGGGTAATCAGCCCCAGCATTTT
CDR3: CASSWGQGNQPQHF

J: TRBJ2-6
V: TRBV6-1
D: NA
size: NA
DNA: TGTGCCAGCAGTGAAGAGTCGTCCGGGGCCAACGTCCTGACTTTC
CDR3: CASSEESSGANVLTF

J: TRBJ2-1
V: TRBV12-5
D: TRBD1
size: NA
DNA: TGTGCTAGTGCCACACAGGGGTTCAATGAGCAGTTCTTC
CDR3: CASATQGFNEQFF

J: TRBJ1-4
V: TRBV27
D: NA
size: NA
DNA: TGTGCCAGCAGCACAGGGTTAGGGAATGAAAAACTGTTTTTT
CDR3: CASSTGLGNEKLFF

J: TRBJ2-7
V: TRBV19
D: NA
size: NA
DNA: TGTGCCAGTAGTCACAGGGCCAACGAGCAGTACTTC
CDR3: CASSHRANEQYF

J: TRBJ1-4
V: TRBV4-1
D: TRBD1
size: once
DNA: TGCGCCAGCAGCCGAGACAGGGGGCTCACTAATGAAAAACTGTTTTTT
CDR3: CASSRDRGLTNEKLFF

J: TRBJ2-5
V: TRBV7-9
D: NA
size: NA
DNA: TGTGCCAGCAGCCCCCGGACCCTAAAGAGACTCCAAGAGACCCAGTACTTC
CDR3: CASSPRTLKRLQETQYF

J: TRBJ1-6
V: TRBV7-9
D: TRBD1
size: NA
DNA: TGTGCCAGCAGCTTAAAGGGGGCACAGTCACCCCTCCACTTT
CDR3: CASSLKGAQSPLHF

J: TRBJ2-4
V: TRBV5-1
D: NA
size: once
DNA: TGCGCCAGCAGCTTGGGATCGCACTCCGGGGATGCCAAAAACATTCAGTACTTC
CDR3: CASSLGSHSGDAKNIQYF

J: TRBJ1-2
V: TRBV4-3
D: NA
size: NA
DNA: TGCGCCAGTAATCACGGACAGACCTATGGCTACACCTTC
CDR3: CASNHGQTYGYTF

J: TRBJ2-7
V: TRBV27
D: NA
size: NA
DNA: TGTGCCAGCAGTTTGGGCTGGGGAGAAAAAGTCTACGAGCAGTACTTC
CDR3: CASSLGWGEKVYEQYF

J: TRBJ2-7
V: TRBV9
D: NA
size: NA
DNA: TGTGCCAGCAGCGTAGGTGGGACTGCCTACGAGCAGTACTTC
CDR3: CASSVGGTAYEQYF

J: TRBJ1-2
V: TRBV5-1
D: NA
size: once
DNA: TGCGCCAGCAGCTTGGAGGGGAGCACCGGCTATGGCTACACCTTC
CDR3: CASSLEGSTGYGYTF